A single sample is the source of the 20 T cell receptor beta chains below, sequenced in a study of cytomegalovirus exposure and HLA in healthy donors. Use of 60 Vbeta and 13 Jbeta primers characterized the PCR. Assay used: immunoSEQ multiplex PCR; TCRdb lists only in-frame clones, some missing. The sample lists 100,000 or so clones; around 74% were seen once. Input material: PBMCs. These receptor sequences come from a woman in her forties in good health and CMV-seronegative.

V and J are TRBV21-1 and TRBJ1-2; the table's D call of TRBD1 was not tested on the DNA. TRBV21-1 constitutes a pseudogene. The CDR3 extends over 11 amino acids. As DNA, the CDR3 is TGTGCTAGCCACAGGGCCGGGGGCTACACCTTC. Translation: CASHRAGGYTF.

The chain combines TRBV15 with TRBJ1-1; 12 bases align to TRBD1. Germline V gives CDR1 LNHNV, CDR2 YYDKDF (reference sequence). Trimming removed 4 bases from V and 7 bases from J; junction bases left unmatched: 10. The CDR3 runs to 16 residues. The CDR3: CATSTIPGQGADEAFF. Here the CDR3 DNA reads TGTGCCACCAGCACTATACCGGGACAGGGGGCGGATGAAGCTTTCTTT.

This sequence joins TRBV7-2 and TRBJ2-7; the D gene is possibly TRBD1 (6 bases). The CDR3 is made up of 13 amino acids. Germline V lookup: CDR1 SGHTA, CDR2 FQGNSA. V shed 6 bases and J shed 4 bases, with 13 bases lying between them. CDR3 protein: CASRSLDSYEQYF. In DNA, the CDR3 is TGTGCCAGCAGATCTCTGGACAGTTACGAGCAGTACTTC.

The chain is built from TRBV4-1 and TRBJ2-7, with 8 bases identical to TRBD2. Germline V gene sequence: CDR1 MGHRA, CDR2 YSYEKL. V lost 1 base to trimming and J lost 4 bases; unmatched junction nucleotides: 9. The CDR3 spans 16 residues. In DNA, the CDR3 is TGCGCCAGCAGCCAAGCTTTGCGGGAGGCCGGGTACGAGCAGTACTTC. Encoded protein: CASSQALREAGYEQYF.

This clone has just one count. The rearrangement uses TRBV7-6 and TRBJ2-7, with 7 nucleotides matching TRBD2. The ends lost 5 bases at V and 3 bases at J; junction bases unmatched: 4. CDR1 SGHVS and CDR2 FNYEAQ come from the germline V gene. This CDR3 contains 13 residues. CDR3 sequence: CASSPAGSYEQYF. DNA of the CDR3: TGTGCCAGCAGCCCAGCGGGGAGCTACGAGCAGTACTTC.

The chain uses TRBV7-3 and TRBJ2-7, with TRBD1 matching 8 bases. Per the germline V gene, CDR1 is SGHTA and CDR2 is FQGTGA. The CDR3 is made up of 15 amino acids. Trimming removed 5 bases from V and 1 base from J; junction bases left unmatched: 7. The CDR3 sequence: CASSPTGQGSYEQYF. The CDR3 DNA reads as TGTGCCAGCAGCCCAACCGGACAGGGTTCCTACGAGCAGTACTTC.

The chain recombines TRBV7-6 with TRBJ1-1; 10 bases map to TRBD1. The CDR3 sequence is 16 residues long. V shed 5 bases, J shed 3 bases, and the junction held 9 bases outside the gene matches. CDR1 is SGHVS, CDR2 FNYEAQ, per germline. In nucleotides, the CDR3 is TGTGCCAGCAGCCTCGGGACAGGGGTTGTGGACACTGAAGCTTTCTTT. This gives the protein CASSLGTGVVDTEAFF.

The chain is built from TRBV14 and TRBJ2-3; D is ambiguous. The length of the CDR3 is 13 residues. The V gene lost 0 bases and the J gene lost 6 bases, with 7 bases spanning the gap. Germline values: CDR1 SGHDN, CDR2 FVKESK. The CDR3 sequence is CASSQDHADTQYF. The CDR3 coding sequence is TGTGCCAGCAGCCAAGATCACGCGGATACGCAGTATTTT.

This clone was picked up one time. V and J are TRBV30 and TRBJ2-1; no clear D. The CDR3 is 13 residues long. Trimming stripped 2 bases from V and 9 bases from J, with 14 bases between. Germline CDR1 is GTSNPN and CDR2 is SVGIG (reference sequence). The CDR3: CAWSILVAPEQFF. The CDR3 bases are TGTGCCTGGAGTATTCTAGTGGCGCCTGAGCAGTTCTTC.

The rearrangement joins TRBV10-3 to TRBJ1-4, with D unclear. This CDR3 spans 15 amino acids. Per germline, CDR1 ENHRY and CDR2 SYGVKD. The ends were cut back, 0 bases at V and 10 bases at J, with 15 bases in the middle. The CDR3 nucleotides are TGTGCCATCAGTGAGTCCGTCGGGGAATCGGGAAAACTGTTTTTT. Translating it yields CAISESVGESGKLFF.

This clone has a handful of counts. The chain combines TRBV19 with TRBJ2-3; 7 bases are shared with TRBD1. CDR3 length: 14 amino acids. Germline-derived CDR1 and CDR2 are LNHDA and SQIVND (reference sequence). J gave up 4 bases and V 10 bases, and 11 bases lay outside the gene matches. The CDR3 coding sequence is TGTGCCACCAAGCGAGGGGGCCGGGCAGATACGCAGTATTTT. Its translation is CATKRGGRADTQYF. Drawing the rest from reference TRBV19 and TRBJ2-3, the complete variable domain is DGGITQSPKYLFRKEGQNVTLSCEQNLNHDAMYWYRQDPGQGLRLIYYSQIVNDFQKGDIAEGYSVSREKKESFPLTVTSAQKNPTAFYLCATKRGGRADTQYFGPGTRLTVL.

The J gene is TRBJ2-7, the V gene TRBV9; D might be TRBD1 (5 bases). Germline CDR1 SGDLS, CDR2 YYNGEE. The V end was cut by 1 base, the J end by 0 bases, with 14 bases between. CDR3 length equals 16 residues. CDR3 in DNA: TGTGCCAGCAGCGTAAATAAGGACATATCCTCCTACGAGCAGTACTTC. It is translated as CASSVNKDISSYEQYF.

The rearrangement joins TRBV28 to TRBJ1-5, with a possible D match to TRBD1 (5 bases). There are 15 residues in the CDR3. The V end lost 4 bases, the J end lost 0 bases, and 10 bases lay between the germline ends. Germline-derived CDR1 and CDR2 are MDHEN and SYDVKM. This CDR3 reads CASSSAGNSNQPQHF. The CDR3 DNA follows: TGTGCCAGCAGTTCGGCAGGGAATAGCAATCAGCCCCAGCATTTT. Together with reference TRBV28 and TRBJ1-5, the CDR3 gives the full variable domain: DVKVTQSSRYLVKRTGEKVFLECVQDMDHENMFWYRQDPGLGLRLIYFSYDVKMKEKGDIPEGYSVSREKKERFSLILESASTNQTSMYLCASSSAGNSNQPQHFGDGTRLSIL.

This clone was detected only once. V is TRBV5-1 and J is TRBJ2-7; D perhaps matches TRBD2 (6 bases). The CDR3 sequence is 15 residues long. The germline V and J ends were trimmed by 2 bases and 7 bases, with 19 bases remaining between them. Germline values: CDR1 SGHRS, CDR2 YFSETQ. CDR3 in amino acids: CASSFPGREAGEQYF. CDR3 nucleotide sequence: TGCGCCAGCAGCTTCCCGGGACGCGAGGCGGGGGAGCAGTACTTC.

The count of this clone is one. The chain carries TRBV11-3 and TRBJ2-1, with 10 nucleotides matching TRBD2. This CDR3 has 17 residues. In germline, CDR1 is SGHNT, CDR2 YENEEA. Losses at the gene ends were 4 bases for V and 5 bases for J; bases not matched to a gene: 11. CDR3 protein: CASSSDPGTSVNNEQFF. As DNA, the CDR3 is TGTGCCAGCAGCTCGGACCCGGGGACTAGCGTGAACAATGAGCAGTTCTTC. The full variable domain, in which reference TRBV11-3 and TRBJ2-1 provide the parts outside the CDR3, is EAGVVQSPRYKIIEKKQPVAFWCNPISGHNTLYWYLQNLGQGPELLIRYENEEAVDDSQLPKDRFSAERLKGVDSTLKIQPAELGDSAVYLCASSSDPGTSVNNEQFFGPGTRLTVL.

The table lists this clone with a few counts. Here the CDR3 DNA reads TGTGCCAGCAGTGAATGGCCCGCTAGCAATCAGCCCCAGCATTTT. Translated: CASSEWPASNQPQHF. The J gene is TRBJ1-5, the V gene TRBV6-1, with unresolved D. CDR3 length: 15 amino acids. V shed 2 bases and J shed 0 bases, with 8 bases lying between them. Looked up from germline, CDR1 is MNHNS and CDR2 is SASEGT.

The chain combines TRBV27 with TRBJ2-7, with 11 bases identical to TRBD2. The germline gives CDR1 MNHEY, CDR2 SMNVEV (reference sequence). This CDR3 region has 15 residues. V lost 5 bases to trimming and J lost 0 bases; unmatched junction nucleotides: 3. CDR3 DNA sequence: TGTGCCAGCAGTCCACTAGCGGGGGTCTCCTACGAGCAGTACTTC. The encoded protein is CASSPLAGVSYEQYF.

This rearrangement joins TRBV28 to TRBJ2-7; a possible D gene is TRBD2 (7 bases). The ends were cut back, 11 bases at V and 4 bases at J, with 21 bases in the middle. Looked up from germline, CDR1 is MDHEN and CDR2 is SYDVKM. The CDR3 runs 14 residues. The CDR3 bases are TGTGCCGCTCGCCAAGGGGGGGTAAGGTACGAGCAGTACTTC. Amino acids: CAARQGGVRYEQYF.

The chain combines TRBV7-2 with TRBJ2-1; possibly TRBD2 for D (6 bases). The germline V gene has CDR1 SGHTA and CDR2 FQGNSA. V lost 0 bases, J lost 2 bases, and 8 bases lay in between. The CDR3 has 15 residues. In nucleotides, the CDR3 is TGTGCCAGCAGCTTAGCGGGGGGACCCTACAATGAGCAGTTCTTC. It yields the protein CASSLAGGPYNEQFF.

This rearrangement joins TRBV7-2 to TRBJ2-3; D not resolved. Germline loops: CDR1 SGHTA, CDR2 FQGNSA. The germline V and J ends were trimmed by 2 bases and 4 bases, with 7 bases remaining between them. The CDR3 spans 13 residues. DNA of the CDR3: TGTGCCAGCAGCTTACTGGGCCCAGATACGCAGTATTTT. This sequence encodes CASSLLGPDTQYF.